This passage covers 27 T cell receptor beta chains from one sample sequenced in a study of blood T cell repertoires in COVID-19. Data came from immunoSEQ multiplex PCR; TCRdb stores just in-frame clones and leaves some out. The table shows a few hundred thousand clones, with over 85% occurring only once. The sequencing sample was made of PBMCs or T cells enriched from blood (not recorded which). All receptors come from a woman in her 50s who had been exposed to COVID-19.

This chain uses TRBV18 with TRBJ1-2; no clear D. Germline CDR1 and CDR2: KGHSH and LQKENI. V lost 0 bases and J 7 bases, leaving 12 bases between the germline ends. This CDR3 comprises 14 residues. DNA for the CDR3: TGTGCCAGCTCACCACCGTCCGGGGTGGGTGGCTACACCTTC. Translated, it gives CASSPPSGVGGYTF.

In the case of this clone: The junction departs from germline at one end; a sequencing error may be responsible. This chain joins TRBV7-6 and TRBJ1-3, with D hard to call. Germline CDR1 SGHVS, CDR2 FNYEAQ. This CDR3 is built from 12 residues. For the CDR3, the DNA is TGTGCCAGTAGCTACAGTGGAAACACCATATATTTT. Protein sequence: CASSYSGNTIYF. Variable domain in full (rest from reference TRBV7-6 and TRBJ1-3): GAGVSQSPRYKVTKRGQDVALRCDPISGHVSLYWYRQALGQGPEFLTYFNYEAQQDKSGLPNDRFSAERPEGSISTLTIQRTEQRDSAMYRCASSYSGNTIYFGEGSWLTVV.

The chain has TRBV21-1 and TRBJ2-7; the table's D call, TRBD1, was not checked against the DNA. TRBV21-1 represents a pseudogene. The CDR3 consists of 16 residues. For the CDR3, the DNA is TGTGCCAGCAGCAAAGTGAAGGGGTCGCGTACCTACGAGCAGTACTTC. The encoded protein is CASSKVKGSRTYEQYF.

The CDR3 nucleotides read TGTGCCAGCAGCCCCAGGCAGGGCTCCCCTTATGGCTACACCTTC. This translates into CASSPRQGSPYGYTF. The rearrangement links TRBV7-9 to TRBJ1-2, with D possibly matching TRBD1 (5 bases). Germline assignment: CDR1 SEHNR and CDR2 FQNEAQ (reference sequence). CDR3 length: 15 amino acids. V was pared by 5 bases and J by 5 bases, with 18 bases between.

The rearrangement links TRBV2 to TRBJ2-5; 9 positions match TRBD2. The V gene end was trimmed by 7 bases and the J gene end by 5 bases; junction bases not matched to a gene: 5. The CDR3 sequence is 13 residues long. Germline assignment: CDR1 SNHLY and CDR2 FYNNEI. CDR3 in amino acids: CASMRGGRETQYF. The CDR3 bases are TGTGCCAGCATGCGGGGGGGCCGGGAGACCCAGTACTTC.

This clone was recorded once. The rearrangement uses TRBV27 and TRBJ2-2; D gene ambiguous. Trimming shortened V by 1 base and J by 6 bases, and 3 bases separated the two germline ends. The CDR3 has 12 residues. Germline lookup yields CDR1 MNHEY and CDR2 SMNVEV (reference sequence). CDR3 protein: CASSLFSGELFF. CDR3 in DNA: TGTGCCAGCAGTTTATTCTCCGGGGAGCTGTTTTTT.

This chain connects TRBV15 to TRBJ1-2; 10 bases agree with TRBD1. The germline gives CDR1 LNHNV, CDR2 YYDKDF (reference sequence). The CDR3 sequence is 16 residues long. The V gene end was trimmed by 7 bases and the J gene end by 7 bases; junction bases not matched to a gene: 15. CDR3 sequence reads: CATIPDRGRRSVGYTF. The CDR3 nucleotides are TGTGCCACCATACCCGACAGGGGGCGCCGATCGGTTGGCTACACCTTC.

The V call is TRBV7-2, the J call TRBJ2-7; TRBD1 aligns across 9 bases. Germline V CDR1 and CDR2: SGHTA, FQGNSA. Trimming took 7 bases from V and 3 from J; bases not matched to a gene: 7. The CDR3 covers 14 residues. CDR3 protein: CASNSRTGDYEQYF. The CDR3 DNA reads TGTGCCAGCAATTCGAGGACAGGGGACTACGAGCAGTACTTC.

CDR3 in DNA: TGTGCCAGCAGTTACTCCCCACCGTTCATTGGCGGCTACACCTTC. Amino acid sequence: CASSYSPPFIGGYTF. The rearrangement joins TRBV6-5 to TRBJ1-2; D not resolved. This CDR3 contains 15 residues. Per the germline V gene, CDR1 is MNHEY and CDR2 is SVGAGI. Trimming took 0 bases from V and 8 from J, leaving 16 bases between them.

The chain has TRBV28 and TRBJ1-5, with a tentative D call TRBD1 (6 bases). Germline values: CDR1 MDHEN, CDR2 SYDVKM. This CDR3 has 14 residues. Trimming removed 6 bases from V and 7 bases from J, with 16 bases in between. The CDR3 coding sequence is TGTGCCAGCAGACCAGGGGTTTTGAGGCAGCCCCAGCATTTT. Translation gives CASRPGVLRQPQHF.

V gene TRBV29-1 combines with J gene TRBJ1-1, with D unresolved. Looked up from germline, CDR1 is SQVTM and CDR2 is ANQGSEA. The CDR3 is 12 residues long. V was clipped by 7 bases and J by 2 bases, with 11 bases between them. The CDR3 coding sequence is TGCAGCGGATTGGGCCGAAACACTGAAGCTTTCTTT. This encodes CSGLGRNTEAFF.

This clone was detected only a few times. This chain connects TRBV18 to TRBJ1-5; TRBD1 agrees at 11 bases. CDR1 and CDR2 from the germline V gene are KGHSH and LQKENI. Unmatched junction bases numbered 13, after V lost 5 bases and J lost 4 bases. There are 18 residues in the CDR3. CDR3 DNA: TGTGCCAGCTCATCAAATGCCGGGACAGGGGGAGGAAATCAGCCCCAGCATTTT. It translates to CASSSNAGTGGGNQPQHF.

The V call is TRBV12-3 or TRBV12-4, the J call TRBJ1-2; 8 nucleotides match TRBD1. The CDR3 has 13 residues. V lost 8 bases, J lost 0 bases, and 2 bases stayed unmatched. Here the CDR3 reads CASQGASNYGYTF. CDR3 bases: TGTGCCAGCCAGGGGGCCTCTAACTATGGCTACACCTTC.

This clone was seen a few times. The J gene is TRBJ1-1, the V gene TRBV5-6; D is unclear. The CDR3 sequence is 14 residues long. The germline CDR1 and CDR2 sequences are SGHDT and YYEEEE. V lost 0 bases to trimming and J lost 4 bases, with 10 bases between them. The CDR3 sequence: CASSLAQVRTEAFF. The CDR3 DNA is TGTGCCAGCAGCTTGGCCCAGGTCCGCACTGAAGCTTTCTTT.

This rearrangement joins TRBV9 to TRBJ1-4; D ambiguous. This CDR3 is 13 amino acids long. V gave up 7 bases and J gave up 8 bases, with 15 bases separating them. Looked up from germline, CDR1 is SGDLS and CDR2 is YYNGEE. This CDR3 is CASSRGPLEKLFF. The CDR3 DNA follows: TGTGCCAGCTCCCGAGGGCCGCTCGAAAAACTGTTTTTT. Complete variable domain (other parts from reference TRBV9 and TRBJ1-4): DSGVTQTPKHLITATGQRVTLRCSPRSGDLSVYWYQQSLDQGLQFLIQYYNGEERAKGNILERFSAQQFPDLHSELNLSSLELGDSALYFCASSRGPLEKLFFGSGTQLSVL.

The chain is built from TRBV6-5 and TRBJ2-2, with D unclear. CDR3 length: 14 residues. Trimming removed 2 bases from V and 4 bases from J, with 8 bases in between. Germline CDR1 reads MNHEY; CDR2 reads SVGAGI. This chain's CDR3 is CASSYEIVTGELFF. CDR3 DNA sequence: TGTGCCAGCAGTTACGAGATCGTCACCGGGGAGCTGTTTTTT.

The CDR3 here is CASSISEKLFF. CDR3 coding DNA: TGTGCCAGTAGTATATCGGAAAAACTGTTTTTT. V and J are TRBV19 and TRBJ1-4; D gene uncertain. The CDR3 extends over 11 amino acids. V lost 2 bases, J lost 8 bases, and 3 bases lay in between. Germline CDR1 and CDR2: LNHDA and SQIVND (reference sequence).

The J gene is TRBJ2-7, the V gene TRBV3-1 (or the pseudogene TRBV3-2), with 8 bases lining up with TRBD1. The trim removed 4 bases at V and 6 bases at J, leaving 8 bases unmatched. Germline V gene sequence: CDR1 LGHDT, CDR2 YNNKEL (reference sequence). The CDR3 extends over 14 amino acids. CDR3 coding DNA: TGTGCCAGCAGCCCCGGACAGGGAGAGTCCGAGCAGTACTTC. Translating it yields CASSPGQGESEQYF.

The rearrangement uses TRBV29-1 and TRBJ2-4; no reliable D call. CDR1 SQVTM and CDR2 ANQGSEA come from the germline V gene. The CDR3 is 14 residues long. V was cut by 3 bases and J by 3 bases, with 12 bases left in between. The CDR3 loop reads CSVDVGQVKNIQYF. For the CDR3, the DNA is TGCAGCGTTGATGTTGGGCAGGTCAAAAACATTCAGTACTTC.

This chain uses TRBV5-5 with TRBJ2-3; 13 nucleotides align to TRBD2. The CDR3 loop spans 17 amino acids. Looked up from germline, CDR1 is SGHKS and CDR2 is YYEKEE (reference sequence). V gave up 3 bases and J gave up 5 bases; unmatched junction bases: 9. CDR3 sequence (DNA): TGTGCCAGCAGCTCGACCACTAGCGGGGGGGCTGGAGATACGCAGTATTTT. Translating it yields CASSSTTSGGAGDTQYF.

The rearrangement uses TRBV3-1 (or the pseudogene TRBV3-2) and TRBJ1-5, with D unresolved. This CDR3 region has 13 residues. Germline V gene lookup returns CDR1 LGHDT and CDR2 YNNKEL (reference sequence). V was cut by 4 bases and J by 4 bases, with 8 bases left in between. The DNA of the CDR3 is TGTGCCAGCAGCCCTGGAGCTAATCAGCCCCAGCATTTT. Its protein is CASSPGANQPQHF.

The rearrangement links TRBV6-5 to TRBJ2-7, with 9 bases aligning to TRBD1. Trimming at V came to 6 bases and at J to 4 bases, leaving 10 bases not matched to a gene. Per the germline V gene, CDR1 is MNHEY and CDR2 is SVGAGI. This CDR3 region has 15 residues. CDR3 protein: CASRYTGGTVYEQYF. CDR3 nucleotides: TGTGCCAGCAGATATACAGGGGGCACCGTATACGAGCAGTACTTC.

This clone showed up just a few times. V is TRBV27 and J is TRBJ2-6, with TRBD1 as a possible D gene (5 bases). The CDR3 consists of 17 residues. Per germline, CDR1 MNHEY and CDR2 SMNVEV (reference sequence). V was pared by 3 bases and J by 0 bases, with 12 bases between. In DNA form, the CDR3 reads TGTGCCAGCAGTTTTACCCAGGGAATCTCTGGGGCCAACGTCCTGACTTTC. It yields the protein CASSFTQGISGANVLTF.

The CDR3 protein is CASSDRYQPQHF. DNA for the CDR3: TGTGCCAGCAGCGACAGGTATCAGCCCCAGCATTTT. The chain employs TRBV2 and TRBJ1-5; maybe TRBD1 (6 bases). The V gene lost 6 bases and the J gene lost 5 bases, with 8 bases spanning the gap. Germline loops: CDR1 SNHLY, CDR2 FYNNEI. The CDR3 extends over 12 amino acids. The whole variable domain, filled in from reference TRBV2 and TRBJ1-5, reads EPEVTQTPSHQVTQMGQEVILRCVPISNHLYFYWYRQILGQKVEFLVSFYNNEISEKSEIFDDQFSVERPDGSNFTLKIRSTKLEDSAMYFCASSDRYQPQHFGDGTRLSIL.

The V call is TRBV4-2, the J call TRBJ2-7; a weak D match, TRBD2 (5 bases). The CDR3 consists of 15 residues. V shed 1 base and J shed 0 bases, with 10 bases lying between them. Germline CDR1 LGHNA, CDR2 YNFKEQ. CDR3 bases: TGTGCCAGCAGCCAAGGGGAGCGGAGCTCCTACGAGCAGTACTTC. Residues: CASSQGERSSYEQYF.

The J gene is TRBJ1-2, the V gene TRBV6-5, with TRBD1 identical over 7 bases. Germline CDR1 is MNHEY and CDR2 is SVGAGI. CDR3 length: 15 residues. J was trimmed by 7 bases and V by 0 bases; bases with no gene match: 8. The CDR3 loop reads CASSYSLGAGGGYTF. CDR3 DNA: TGTGCCAGCAGTTACTCTCTGGGGGCAGGGGGTGGCTACACCTTC.

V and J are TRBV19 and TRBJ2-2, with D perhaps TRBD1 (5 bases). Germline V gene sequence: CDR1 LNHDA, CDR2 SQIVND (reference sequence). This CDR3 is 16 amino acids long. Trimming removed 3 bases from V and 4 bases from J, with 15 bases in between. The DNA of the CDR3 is TGTGCCAGTAGTATGGGGCCTTCAGGCCCCACCGGGGAGCTGTTTTTT. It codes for CASSMGPSGPTGELFF. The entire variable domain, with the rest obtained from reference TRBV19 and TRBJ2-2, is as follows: DGGITQSPKYLFRKEGQNVTLSCEQNLNHDAMYWYRQDPGQGLRLIYYSQIVNDFQKGDIAEGYSVSREKKESFPLTVTSAQKNPTAFYLCASSMGPSGPTGELFFGEGSRLTVL.